This T cell receptor beta chain stems from a study of T cells in Graves' hyperthyroidism and ophthalmopathy. This clonotype was observed at least ten times. Amplification yielded TCR beta CDR3 regions, with RNA transcripts as the source. The primer set for the first-round RT-PCR of the TCR CDR3 was HTBI. A single record per CDR3 protein comes from TCRdb applying MiXCR to the multiplex PCR reads. This table holds more than 300,000 distinct CDR3 sequences, approximately 13% found once. The study based diagnoses on clinical symptoms, serum thyroxine and TRAb, thyroid ultrasound and orbital computed tomography. CDR1 is DFQATT, CDR2 SNEGSKA, per germline (reference sequence). The V gene lost 0 bases and the J gene lost 4 bases, with 11 bases spanning the gap. This CDR3 contains 14 residues.

This TCR was recovered from a woman aged 55-69 years with Graves' hyperthyroidism. Sequenced sample: blood. The chain combines TRBV20-1 with TRBJ2-3; tentatively, D is TRBD2 (5 bases). CDR3 protein: CSAREGGSADTQYF. The CDR3 bases are TGCAGTGCTAGAGAGGGTGGGAGTGCAGATACGCAGTATTTT.